The T cell receptor (beta chain) under discussion was sequenced for a study of glioma-infiltrating T cells after dendritic cell vaccination. Study details: Treatment, given 2003 to 2012, was autologous tumor lysate-pulsed dendritic cell vaccination.

The primer mix had 60 V beta and 13 J beta primers. Clones were read by immunoSEQ multiplex PCR, and TCRdb kept only the in-frame ones, dropping some. The repertoire has roughly 47,000 clones, around 86% of them found once; the top ten carry more than 9.5%. J was trimmed by 7 bases and V by 4 bases; bases with no gene match: 6. CDR1 LGHNA and CDR2 YSLEER come from the germline V gene. The CDR3 has 14 residues. The genes are TRBV4-3 and TRBJ2-1; 8 bases fit TRBD2. This specimen consisted of blood, obtained before dendritic cell vaccination. This TCR was recovered from a human donor with glioblastoma. The CDR3: CASSPYGGGNEQFF. CDR3 sequence (DNA): TGCGCCAGCAGCCCCTACGGGGGGGGAAATGAGCAGTTCTTC.